This T cell receptor (beta chain) emerged from a study of T cell responses to AZD1222 COVID-19 vaccine. Overall study findings and caveats: Donors were largely white British and mainly female; clonal diversity was possibly underestimated.

TCRdb keeps only in-frame clones here, not all; method: immunoSEQ multiplex PCR. The data contain 140,000 to 150,000 clones, around nine tenths of them seen just once; the ten biggest clones take up roughly 4%. This CDR3 has 15 residues. The V and J ends lost 7 bases and 4 bases, in that order; junction bases with no gene match: 8. CDR1 and CDR2 from the germline V gene are SNHLY and FYNNEI. Notes on this clone: The target antigen is unknown.

Second-dose timings of about 4 or about 12 weeks were pooled. This TCR was sampled from an adult who received the AZD1222 COVID-19 vaccine. Sequenced material: peripheral blood, taken 28 days after the second AZD1222 dose. The chain has TRBV2 and TRBJ2-1; 9 positions match TRBD2. The CDR3 DNA follows: TGTGCCAGCAAACCCCTGCGGGAGGGATACAATGAGCAGTTCTTC. Protein sequence: CASKPLREGYNEQFF.